The clone carrying this TCR beta chain appeared a few times. Antigen specificity is unknown. The data were taken from a study of T cell repertoires in cytomegalovirus infection. Study context: Public signatures in TCR beta pointed to CMV infection and matching HLA type. Study-wide results and limits: Carriers of CMV plus the relevant HLA were identified by cumulative public TCR beta family frequency. CMV-specific TCR beta clonotypes restricted by HLA-C were the ones dominating the ex vivo response.

TCRdb recomputed calls from the reads with MiXCR, one row per CDR3 protein. The table lists fewer than 700,000 distinct CDR3 sequences, roughly 26% of them singletons, with approximately 8% in the top ten. Trimming stripped 4 bases from V and 5 bases from J, with 17 bases between. CDR1 and CDR2 (germline): MGHRA, YSYEKL. The CDR3 spans 15 residues. The source of this sequence is a human donor in good health (CMV status not recorded). Some clones in this sample may be carry-over from other donors' samples. The chain links TRBV4-1 to TRBJ1-1; D is unclear. The sample consisted of CD8+ T cells from PBMCs. CDR3 loop: CASSLPRLGITEAFF. In DNA form, the CDR3 reads TGCGCCAGCAGCCTCCCACGGCTAGGGATTACTGAAGCTTTCTTT.